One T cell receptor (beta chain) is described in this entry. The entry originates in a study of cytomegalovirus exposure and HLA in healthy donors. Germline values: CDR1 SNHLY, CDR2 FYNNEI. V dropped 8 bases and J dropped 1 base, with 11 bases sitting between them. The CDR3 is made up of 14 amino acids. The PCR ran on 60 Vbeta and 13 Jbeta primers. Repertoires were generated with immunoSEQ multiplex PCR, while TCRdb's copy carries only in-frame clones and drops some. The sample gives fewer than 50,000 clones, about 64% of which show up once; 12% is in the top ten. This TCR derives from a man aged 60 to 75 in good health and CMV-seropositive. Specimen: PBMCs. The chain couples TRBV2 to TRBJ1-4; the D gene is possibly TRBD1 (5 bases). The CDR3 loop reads CASGGDRTNEKLFF. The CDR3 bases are TGTGCCAGCGGGGGGGACCGAACTAATGAAAAACTGTTTTTT.